Following are 7 T cell receptor beta chains from one sample sequenced in a study of blood T cell repertoires in COVID-19. Sequenced by immunoSEQ multiplex PCR; TCRdb stores in-frame clones only, minus some. The sample lists hundreds of thousands of clones, over 75% seen once, with roughly 10% in the top ten. Sequencing was done on a sample of peripheral blood. The source of these receptors is a man aged 45-65 years with COVID-19, enrolled during active disease.

The V call is TRBV11-2, the J call TRBJ2-5; possible D gene TRBD1, 6 bases. From germline, CDR1 is SGHAT and CDR2 FQNNGV. V gave up 4 bases and J gave up 1 base, with 10 bases separating them. The length of the CDR3 is 14 residues. The CDR3 region has the DNA TGTGCCAGCAGCTCACAGGGCCTCCAAGAGACCCAGTACTTC. Protein: CASSSQGLQETQYF.

This rearrangement joins TRBV19 to TRBJ2-7, with TRBD2 identical over 13 bases. V trimming: 6 bases; J trimming: 2 bases; junction bases outside the gene matches: 7. Germline assignment: CDR1 LNHDA and CDR2 SQIVND (reference sequence). The CDR3 runs 16 residues. CDR3 DNA sequence: TGTGCCAGTAGCCACGGACTAGCGGGGGAAGCCTACGAGCAGTACTTC. Translation: CASSHGLAGEAYEQYF.

V usage is TRBV29-1 and J usage is TRBJ2-2; tentatively, D is TRBD1 (6 bases). Trimming took 4 bases from V and 1 from J, leaving 10 bases between them. Germline CDR1 and CDR2: SQVTM and ANQGSEA. The CDR3 spans 14 residues. This CDR3 reads CSVGQAQNTGELFF. The CDR3 DNA reads TGCAGCGTTGGACAGGCCCAGAACACCGGGGAGCTGTTTTTT.

J is TRBJ2-1 and V is TRBV29-1; 10 bases line up with TRBD2. The CDR3 is 17 amino acids. V trimming: 5 bases; J trimming: 6 bases; junction bases outside the gene matches: 16. CDR1 and CDR2 (germline): SQVTM, ANQGSEA. In DNA, the CDR3 is TGCAGCGTTTTGGAGAGGCTAGCGGGAGTTCGCGGCAATGAGCAGTTCTTC. It translates to CSVLERLAGVRGNEQFF.

The V call is TRBV21-1, the J call TRBJ2-1; the D segment call TRBD2 is taken from the table without a DNA check. TRBV21-1 counts as a pseudogene. The CDR3 covers 18 residues. The CDR3 DNA follows: TGTGCCAGCAGCAAAAGTGGGTTGGGCGGGAGCTCCTACAATGAGCAGTTCTTC. Its translation is CASSKSGLGGSSYNEQFF.

This sequence joins TRBV5-1 and TRBJ2-7, with 9 bases fitting TRBD1. The CDR3 totals 14 residues. Trimming took 7 bases from V and 5 from J; bases not matched to a gene: 10. The germline V gene encodes CDR1 SGHRS and CDR2 YFSETQ. The CDR3 sequence: CASGPQGAHNEQYF. The CDR3 DNA reads TGCGCCAGCGGCCCACAGGGGGCGCATAACGAGCAGTACTTC.

This chain connects TRBV14 to TRBJ2-5; 8 bases fit TRBD2. This CDR3 contains 17 residues. V was pared by 2 bases and J by 5 bases, with 13 bases of the junction left unmatched. Germline-derived CDR1 and CDR2 are SGHDN and FVKESK. CDR3 coding DNA: TGTGCCAGCAGCCAATCGGTCGTCGGACTAGCTGGGGAGACCCAGTACTTC. Its protein product is CASSQSVVGLAGETQYF.